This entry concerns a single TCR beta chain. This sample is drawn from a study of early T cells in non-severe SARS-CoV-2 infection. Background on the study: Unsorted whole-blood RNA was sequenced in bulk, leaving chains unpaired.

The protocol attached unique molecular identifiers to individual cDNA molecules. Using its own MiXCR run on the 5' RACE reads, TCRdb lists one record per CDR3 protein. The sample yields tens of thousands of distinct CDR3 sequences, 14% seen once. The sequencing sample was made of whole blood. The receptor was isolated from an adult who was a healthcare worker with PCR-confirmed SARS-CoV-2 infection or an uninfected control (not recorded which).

The CDR3 region has the DNA TGTGCCAGCTCACCAGTGACAGGGGGCCTCTCTGGAAACACCATATATTTT. It codes for CASSPVTGGLSGNTIYF. The rearrangement uses TRBV18 and TRBJ1-3; 10 bases align to TRBD1. This CDR3 is built from 17 residues. The germline V gene has CDR1 KGHSH and CDR2 LQKENI. The J segment lost 0 bases and the V segment lost 2 bases, leaving 4 bases of the junction unmatched.